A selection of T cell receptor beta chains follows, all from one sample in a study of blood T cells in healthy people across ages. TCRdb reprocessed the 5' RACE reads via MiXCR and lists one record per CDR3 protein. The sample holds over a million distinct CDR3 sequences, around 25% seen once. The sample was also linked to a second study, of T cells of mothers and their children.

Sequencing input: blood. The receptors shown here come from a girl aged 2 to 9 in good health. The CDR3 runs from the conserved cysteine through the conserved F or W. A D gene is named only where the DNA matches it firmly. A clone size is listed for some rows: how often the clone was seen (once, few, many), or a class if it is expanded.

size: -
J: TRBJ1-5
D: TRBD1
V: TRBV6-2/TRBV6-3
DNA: TGTGCCAGCAGTCAAAGCCCACAGGGGGCGGGACAGCCCCAGCATTTT
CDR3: CASSQSPQGAGQPQHF

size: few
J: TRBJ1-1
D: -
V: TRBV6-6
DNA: TGTGCCAGCAGACCCAGGGGAAAGACTGAAGCTTTCTTT
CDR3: CASRPRGKTEAFF

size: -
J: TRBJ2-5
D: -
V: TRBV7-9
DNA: TGTGCCAGCAGACTCTCGGTGGGCCAAGAGACCCAGTACTTC
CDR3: CASRLSVGQETQYF

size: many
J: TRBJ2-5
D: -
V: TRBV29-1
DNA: TGCAGCGTTGTCCCAGCTAAGGGACCGGTTATAGAAGAGACCCAGTACTTC
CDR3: CSVVPAKGPVIEETQYF

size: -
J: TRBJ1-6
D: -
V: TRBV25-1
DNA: TGTGCCAGCGCAGGGGATAATTCACCCCTCCACTTT
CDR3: CASAGDNSPLHF

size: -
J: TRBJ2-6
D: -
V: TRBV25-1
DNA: TGTGCCACCCAACGCGGGGCCAACGTCCTGACTTTC
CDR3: CATQRGANVLTF

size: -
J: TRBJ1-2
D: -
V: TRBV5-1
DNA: TGCGCCGGCAGCTTGGGGACCCCGGACTATGGCTACACCTTC
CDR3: CAGSLGTPDYGYTF

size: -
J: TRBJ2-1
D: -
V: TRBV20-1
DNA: TGCAGTGCCCCTTTGGAATTAGGTAGCTCCTACAATGAGCAGTTCTTC
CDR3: CSAPLELGSSYNEQFF

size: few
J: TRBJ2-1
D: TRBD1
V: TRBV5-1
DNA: TGCGCCAGCAGCTTGCCGAGGACAGGGGACAATGAGCAGTTCTTC
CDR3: CASSLPRTGDNEQFF

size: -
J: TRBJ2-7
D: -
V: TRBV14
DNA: TGTGCCAGCAGCCAAAGGTGGGACTACGAGCAGTACTTC
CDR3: CASSQRWDYEQYF

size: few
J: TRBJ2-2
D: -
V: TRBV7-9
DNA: TGTGCCAGCAGCTCTCTCAACTCGTTTTCCGGGGAGCTGTTTTTT
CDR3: CASSSLNSFSGELFF

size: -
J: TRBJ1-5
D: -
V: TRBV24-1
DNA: TGTGCCACCAGTGAACGAGGGGGTGGCAATCAGCCCCAGCATTTT
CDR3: CATSERGGGNQPQHF

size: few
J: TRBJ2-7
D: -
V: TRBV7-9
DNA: TGTGCCAGCAGCACCTTCTACGAGCAGTACTTC
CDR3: CASSTFYEQYF

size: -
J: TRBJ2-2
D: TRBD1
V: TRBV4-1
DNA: TGCGCCAGCAGCCAAGAGATAGGGGGCGGATTTAACACCGGGGAGCTGTTTTTT
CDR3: CASSQEIGGGFNTGELFF

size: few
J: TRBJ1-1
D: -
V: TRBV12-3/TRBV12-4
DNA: TGTGCCAGCAGCCGGCCCCCGGGAACGGGGGACACTGAAGCTTTCTTT
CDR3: CASSRPPGTGDTEAFF

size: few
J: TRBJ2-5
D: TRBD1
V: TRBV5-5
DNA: TGTGCCAGCAGTAAATTTCGGGACAGGCTTCAAGAGACCCAGTACTTC
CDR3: CASSKFRDRLQETQYF

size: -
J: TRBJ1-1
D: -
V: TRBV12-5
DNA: TGTGCTAGTGGACTGTCGGAGAACACTGAAGCTTTCTTT
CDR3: CASGLSENTEAFF

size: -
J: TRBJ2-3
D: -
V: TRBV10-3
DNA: TGTGCCATCAGTGAGTCGATGGTGAGCTCAGATACGCAGTATTTT
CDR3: CAISESMVSSDTQYF

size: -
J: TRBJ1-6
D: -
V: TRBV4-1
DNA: TGCGCCAGCAGCCAAGGAATACGCTCCTATAATTCACCCCTCCACTTT
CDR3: CASSQGIRSYNSPLHF

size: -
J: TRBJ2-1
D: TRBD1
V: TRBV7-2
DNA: TGTGCCAGCAGCTCGGGACAGGGTTATGATGAGCAGTTCTTC
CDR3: CASSSGQGYDEQFF

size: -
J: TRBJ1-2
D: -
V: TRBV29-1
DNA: TGCAGCGGCGGGACTAACTATGGCTACACCTTC
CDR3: CSGGTNYGYTF

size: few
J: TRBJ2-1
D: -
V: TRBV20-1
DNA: TGCAGTGCTACGTCTGGAGAAGTAGCGAGGTACAATGAGCAGTTCTTC
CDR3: CSATSGEVARYNEQFF

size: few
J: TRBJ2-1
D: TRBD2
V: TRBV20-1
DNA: TGCAGTGTAATAACGGGACTAACTCTCTATGAGCAGTTCTTC
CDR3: CSVITGLTLYEQFF

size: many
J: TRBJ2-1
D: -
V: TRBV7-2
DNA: TGTGCCAGCAGCTTAAGTAGCAATGAGCAGTTCTTC
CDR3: CASSLSSNEQFF

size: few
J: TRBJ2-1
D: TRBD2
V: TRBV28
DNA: TGTGCCAGCAGCAGTAGCGGGGAGGGCTACAATGAGCAGTTCTTC
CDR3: CASSSSGEGYNEQFF

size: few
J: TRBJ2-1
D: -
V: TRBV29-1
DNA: TGCAGCGTTGAAGGCCGCAGTGAGCGGTTCTTC
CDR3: CSVEGRSERFF

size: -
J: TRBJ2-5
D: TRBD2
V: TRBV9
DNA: TGTGCCAGCAGTGCGGGAGGGCCGGGCGAGACCCAGTACTTC
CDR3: CASSAGGPGETQYF

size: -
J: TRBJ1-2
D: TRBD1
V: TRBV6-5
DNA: TGTGCCAGCAGCGATCTACAGGGGACCAACTATGGCTACACCTTC
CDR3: CASSDLQGTNYGYTF

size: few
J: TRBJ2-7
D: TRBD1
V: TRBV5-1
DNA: TGCGCCAGCAGCATCACCGGGACAGGGTACGAGCAGTACTTC
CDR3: CASSITGTGYEQYF

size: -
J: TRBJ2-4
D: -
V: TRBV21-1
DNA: TGTGCCAGCAGCAATATTAGCGGATTTCAGTACTTC
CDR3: CASSNISGFQYF

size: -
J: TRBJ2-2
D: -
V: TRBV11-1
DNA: TGTGCCAGTCAATTGGGGGCGAACACCGGGGAGCTGTTTTTT
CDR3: CASQLGANTGELFF

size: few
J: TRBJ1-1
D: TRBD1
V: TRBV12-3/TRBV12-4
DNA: TGTGTCAGCACCTCGGGACAGGGGCTACAGGGGCTCTTT
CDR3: CVSTSGQGLQGLF

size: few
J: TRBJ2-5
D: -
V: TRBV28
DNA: TGTGCCAGCAGTTTATACGGGGAAATGGAGACCCAGTACTTC
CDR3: CASSLYGEMETQYF

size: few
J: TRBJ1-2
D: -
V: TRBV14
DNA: TGTGCCAGCAGCCAAGTGGCCCCCTACTATGGCTACACCTTC
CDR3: CASSQVAPYYGYTF

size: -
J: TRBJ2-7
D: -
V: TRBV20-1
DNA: TGCAGTGCCCGGAGTGGAGACTTCTACGAGCAGTACTTC
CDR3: CSARSGDFYEQYF

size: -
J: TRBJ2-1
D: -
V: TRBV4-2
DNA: TGTGCCAGCAGCCAAGTAAGGGCGGGGCTAGCGAATGAGCAGTTCTTC
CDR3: CASSQVRAGLANEQFF

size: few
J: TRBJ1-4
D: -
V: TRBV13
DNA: TGTGCCAGCAGAGAGGAAGAGGCGGGTGAAAAACTGTTTTTT
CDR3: CASREEEAGEKLFF

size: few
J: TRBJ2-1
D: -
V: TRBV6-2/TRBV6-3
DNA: TGTGCCAGCAGGAGTGAGAGCTCCTACAATGAGCAGCTCTTC
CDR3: CASRSESSYNEQLF

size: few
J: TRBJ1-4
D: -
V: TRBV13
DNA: TGTGCCAGCAGCTTACCCACGGCAAATGAAAAACTGTTTTTT
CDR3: CASSLPTANEKLFF

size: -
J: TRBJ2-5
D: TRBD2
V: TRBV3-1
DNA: TGTGCCAGCAGCCGTAGCGGGGGGACTCAAGAGACCCAGTACTTC
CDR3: CASSRSGGTQETQYF

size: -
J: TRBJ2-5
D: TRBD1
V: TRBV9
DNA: TGTGCCAGCAGCGCGGCAGCAGGGGGTTGGGAGACCCAGTACTTC
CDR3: CASSAAAGGWETQYF

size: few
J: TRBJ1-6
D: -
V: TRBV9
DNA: TGTGCCAGCAGCTTAGAGGGATCTTCTAATTCACCCCTCCACTTT
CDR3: CASSLEGSSNSPLHF

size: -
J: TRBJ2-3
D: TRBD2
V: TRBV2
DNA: TGTGCCAGCAGTGCGGCGGGAGGCACTGATACGCAGTATTTT
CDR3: CASSAAGGTDTQYF

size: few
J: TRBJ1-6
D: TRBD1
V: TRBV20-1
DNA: TGCAGTGCTAGCGACCGGGACAGGGGTAATTCACCCCTCCACTTT
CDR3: CSASDRDRGNSPLHF

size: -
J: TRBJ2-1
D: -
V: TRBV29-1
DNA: TGCAGCGTTGAATTTGGGGCGGGAACCTACAATGAGCAGTTCTTC
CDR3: CSVEFGAGTYNEQFF

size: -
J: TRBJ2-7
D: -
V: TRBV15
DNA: TGTGCCACCAGCAGTTGGAAGGGCTACGAGCAGTACTTC
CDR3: CATSSWKGYEQYF

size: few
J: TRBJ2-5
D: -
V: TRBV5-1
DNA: TGCGCCAGCAGCCGGCTCGGACAGAAACAAGAGACCCAGTACTTC
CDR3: CASSRLGQKQETQYF

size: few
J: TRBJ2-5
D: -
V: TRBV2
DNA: TGTGCCAGCAGTCGAGAGACCCAGCACTTC
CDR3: CASSRETQHF

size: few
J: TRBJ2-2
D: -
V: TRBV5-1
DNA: TGCGCCAGCAGCGCTCTTTGGCAGGAGGGGACCGGGGAGCTGTTTTTT
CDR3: CASSALWQEGTGELFF